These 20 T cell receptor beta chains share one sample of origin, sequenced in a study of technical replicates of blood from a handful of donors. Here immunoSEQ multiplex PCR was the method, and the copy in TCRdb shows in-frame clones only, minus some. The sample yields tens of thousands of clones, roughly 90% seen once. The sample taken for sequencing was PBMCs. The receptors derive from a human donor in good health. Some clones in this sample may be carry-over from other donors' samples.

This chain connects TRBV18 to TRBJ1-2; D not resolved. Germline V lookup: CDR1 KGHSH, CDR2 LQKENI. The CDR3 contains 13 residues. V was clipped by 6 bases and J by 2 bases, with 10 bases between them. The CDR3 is CASSPRGNYGYTF. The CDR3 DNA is TGTGCCAGCTCTCCGAGAGGCAACTATGGCTACACCTTC.

CDR3 nucleotides: TGCAGCGTACTTACCCTCGTCCCTAACAATGAGCAGTTCTTC. Its protein product is CSVLTLVPNNEQFF. The chain is built from TRBV29-1 and TRBJ2-1; D call uncertain. The CDR3 loop spans 14 amino acids. Germline V gene data show CDR1 as SQVTM and CDR2 as ANQGSEA. V lost 6 bases and J lost 5, with 17 bases in between.

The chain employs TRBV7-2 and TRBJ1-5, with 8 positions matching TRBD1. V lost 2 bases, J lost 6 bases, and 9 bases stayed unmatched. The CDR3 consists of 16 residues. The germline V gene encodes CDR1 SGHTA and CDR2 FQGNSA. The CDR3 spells CASSLTPTGGGQPQHF. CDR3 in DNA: TGTGCCAGCAGCTTAACCCCAACAGGGGGGGGTCAGCCCCAGCATTTT.

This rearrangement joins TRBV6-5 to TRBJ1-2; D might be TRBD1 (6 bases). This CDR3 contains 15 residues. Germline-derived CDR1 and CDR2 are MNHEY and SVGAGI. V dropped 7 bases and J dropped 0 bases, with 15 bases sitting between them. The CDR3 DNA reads TGTGCCAGCAACCCACAGGGCTCATCTAACTATGGCTACACCTTC. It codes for CASNPQGSSNYGYTF.

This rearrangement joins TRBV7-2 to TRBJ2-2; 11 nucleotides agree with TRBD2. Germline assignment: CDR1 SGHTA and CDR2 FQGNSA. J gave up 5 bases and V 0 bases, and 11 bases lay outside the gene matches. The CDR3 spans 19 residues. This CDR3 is CASSLAKMLAGGGTGELFF. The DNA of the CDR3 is TGTGCCAGCAGCTTAGCAAAGATGCTAGCGGGGGGAGGTACCGGGGAGCTGTTTTTT.

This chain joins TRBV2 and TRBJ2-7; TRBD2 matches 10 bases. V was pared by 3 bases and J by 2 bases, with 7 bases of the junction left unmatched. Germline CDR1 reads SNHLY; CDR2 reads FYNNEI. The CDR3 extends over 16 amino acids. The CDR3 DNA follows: TGTGCCAGCAGTGATCCCCCCAGCGGGAGGGCCTACGAGCAGTACTTC. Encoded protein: CASSDPPSGRAYEQYF.

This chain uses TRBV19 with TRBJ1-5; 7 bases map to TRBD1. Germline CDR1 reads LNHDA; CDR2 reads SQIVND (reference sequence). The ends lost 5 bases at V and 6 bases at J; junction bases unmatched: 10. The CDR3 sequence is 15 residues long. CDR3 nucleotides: TGTGCCAGTAGTCCTCGACAGGGAGCAACTCAGCCCCAGCATTTT. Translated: CASSPRQGATQPQHF. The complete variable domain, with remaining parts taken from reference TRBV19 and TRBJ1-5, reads DGGITQSPKYLFRKEGQNVTLSCEQNLNHDAMYWYRQDPGQGLRLIYYSQIVNDFQKGDIAEGYSVSREKKESFPLTVTSAQKNPTAFYLCASSPRQGATQPQHFGDGTRLSIL.

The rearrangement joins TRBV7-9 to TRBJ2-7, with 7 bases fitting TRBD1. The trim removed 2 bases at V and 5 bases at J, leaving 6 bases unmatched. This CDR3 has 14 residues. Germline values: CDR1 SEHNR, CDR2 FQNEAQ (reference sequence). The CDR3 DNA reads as TGTGCCAGCAGCTTACGGCAGGGGGTCAACGAGCAGTACTTC. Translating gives CASSLRQGVNEQYF.

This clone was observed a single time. In DNA form, the CDR3 reads TGTGCCAGCAGAGGGGCCCAGGGGGCTGGTAACTATGGCTACACCTTC. This translates into CASRGAQGAGNYGYTF. The rearrangement uses TRBV28 and TRBJ1-2, with 8 bases fitting TRBD1. The CDR3 spans 16 residues. Trimming at V came to 6 bases and at J to 1 base, leaving 10 bases not matched to a gene. Germline V CDR1 and CDR2: MDHEN, SYDVKM.

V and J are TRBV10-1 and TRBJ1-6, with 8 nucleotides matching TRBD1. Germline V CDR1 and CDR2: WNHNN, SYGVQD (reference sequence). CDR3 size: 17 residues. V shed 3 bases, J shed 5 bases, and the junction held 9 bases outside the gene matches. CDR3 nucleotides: TGCGCCAGCAGTGATCCGTGGGGACAGGAAAATAATTCACCCCTCCACTTT. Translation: CASSDPWGQENNSPLHF.

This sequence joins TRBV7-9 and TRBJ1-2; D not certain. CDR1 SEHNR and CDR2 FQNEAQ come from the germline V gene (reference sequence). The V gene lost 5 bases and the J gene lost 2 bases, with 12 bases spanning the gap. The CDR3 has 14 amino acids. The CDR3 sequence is CASSQYTLNYGYTF. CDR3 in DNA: TGTGCCAGCAGCCAGTACACCTTAAACTATGGCTACACCTTC.

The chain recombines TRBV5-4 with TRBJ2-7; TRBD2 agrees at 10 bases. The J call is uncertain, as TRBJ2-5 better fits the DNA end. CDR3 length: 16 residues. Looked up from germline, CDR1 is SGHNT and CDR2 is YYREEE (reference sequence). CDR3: CASSRGASGGQETQYF. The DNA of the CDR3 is TGTGCCAGCAGCAGGGGGGCTAGCGGGGGACAAGAGACCCAGTACTTC.

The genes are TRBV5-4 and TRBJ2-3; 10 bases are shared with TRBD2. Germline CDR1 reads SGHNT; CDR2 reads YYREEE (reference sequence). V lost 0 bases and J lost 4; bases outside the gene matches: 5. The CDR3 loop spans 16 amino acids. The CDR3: CASSLGAGGLSDTQYF. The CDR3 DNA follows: TGTGCCAGCAGCTTGGGAGCGGGAGGGCTGTCAGATACGCAGTATTTT.

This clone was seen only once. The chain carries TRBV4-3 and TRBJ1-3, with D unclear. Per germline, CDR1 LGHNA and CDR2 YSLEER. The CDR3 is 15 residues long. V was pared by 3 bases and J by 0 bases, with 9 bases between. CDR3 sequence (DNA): TGCGCCAGCAGCCAGGCAATGGCCTCTGGAAACACCATATATTTT. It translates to CASSQAMASGNTIYF.

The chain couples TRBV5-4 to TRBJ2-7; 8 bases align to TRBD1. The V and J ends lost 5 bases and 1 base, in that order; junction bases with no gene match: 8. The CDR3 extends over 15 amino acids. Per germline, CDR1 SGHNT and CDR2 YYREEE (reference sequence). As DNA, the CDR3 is TGTGCCAGCAGACCAACCGGGACAGGATCCTACGAGCAGTACTTC. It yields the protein CASRPTGTGSYEQYF.

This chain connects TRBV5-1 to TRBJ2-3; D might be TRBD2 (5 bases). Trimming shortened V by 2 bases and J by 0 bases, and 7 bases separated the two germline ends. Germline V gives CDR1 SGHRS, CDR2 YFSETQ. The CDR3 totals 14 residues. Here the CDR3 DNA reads TGCGCCAGCAGCTTCGGACTTAGCACAGATACGCAGTATTTT. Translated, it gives CASSFGLSTDTQYF.

The CDR3 DNA is TGTGCCAGCAGTGACTTACAGGGTCATGAGCAGTACTTC. Translation: CASSDLQGHEQYF. The V gene is TRBV6-5, the J gene TRBJ2-7; tentative D call: TRBD1 (6 bases). Trimming removed 5 bases from V and 7 bases from J, with 15 bases in between. Germline V gives CDR1 MNHEY, CDR2 SVGAGI. CDR3 size: 13 residues.

CDR3 in amino acids: CASSIRSGNQPQHF. CDR3 DNA: TGTGCCAGTAGTATCCGTTCTGGCAATCAGCCCCAGCATTTT. This chain uses TRBV19 with TRBJ1-5; D call uncertain. V was pared by 3 bases and J by 2 bases, with 8 bases between. Per germline, CDR1 LNHDA and CDR2 SQIVND (reference sequence). This CDR3 comprises 14 residues.

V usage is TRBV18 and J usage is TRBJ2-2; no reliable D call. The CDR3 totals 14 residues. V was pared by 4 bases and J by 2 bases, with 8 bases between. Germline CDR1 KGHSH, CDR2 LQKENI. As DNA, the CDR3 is TGTGCCAGCTCACTTTCTAGAAACACCGGGGAGCTGTTTTTT. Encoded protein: CASSLSRNTGELFF.

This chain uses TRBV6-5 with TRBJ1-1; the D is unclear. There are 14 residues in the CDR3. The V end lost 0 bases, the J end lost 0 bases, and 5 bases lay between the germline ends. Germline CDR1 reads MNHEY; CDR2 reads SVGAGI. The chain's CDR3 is CASSYSSVNTEAFF. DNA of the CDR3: TGTGCCAGCAGTTACTCTTCAGTGAACACTGAAGCTTTCTTT.